What follows is one T cell receptor beta chain and its context. Its antigen is unknown. This CDR3 is 16 amino acids long. V trimming: 4 bases; J trimming: 0 bases; junction bases outside the gene matches: 4. The germline CDR1 and CDR2 sequences are LGHNA and YSLEER. Each donor's status was that of a healthy bone marrow donor. These donors counted as nominally healthy when sampled, but unrecorded immune exposures were likely. The data belong to a study of cytomegalovirus exposure and HLA in healthy donors. PCR was performed using 60 Vbeta and 13 Jbeta primers. The method was immunoSEQ multiplex PCR; TCRdb's version includes in-frame clones alone and lacks a portion of them. Its table lists roughly 39,000 clones. General study findings and limits: Among the most significant clusters, several appeared linked to common viral pathogens in a later analysis. The classifier reportedly diagnosed cytomegalovirus status with high sensitivity and specificity.

V gene TRBV4-3 combines with J gene TRBJ2-7, with 12 positions matching TRBD2. The material sequenced was PBMCs. The receptor's source is a man aged 25-45 years in good health and CMV-seronegative. CDR3 sequence reads: CASSPTGLAGSYEQYF. CDR3 nucleotide sequence: TGCGCCAGCAGCCCTACGGGACTAGCGGGCTCCTACGAGCAGTACTTC.